This T cell receptor (beta chain) was recovered during a study of memory CD4+ T cells and cytomegalovirus serostatus (dated by TCRdb to about 2019). Describing the broader study: The cohort comprised around 35 healthy Belgian adults, 9 CMV seropositive and some 25 CMV seronegative. CD4+ memory TCRbeta repertoires of a Belgian cohort with known cytomegalovirus serostatus were sequenced in order to replicate a published TCR-based CMV serostatus classifier.

The Quick-DNA Microprep Kit was used to extract genomic DNA from the sorted cells. Amplification of TCRbeta DNA was done with the immunoSEQ hsTCRbeta kit, following the protocol from the manufacturer. TCRbeta libraries were sequenced on an Illumina MiSeq instrument. On the authors' methods: Following removal of out-of-frame sequences, 2.2 million or so distinct TCRbeta sequences were retained, with an average of roughly 62,000 per individual. Two values were used to score each individual: the count of about 150 previously reported CMV-associated TCRbeta sequences and the total count of productive distinct TCRbeta sequences. A beta-binomial model was reimplemented in Python, and scikit-learn random forests with default parameters were trained on US cohort data. Classifier performance on the Belgian cohort was summarized as median AUC with percentile confidence intervals calculated over 10,000 bootstrap iterations. TCRdb's version of the immuneACCESS table is confined to in-frame rearrangements and falls short of the full clone set. An unresolved V gene accounts for under half of the shortfall where checked; the remainder is of unknown origin. That table gives V, J and clone size, and the DNA gave D and trimming. A total of under 50,000 clones appear in this sample, 60% to 80% of them only once. The biggest ten clones account for 0.75% to 1% of the sample.

As concerns this clone: This clone's antigen is unknown. Base quality data are lacking; no much larger clone is found one base away.

CDR1 and CDR2 (MDHEN, SYDVKM) derive from the germline V gene. Deletion took 5 bases off V and 6 bases off J, with a span of 23 bases between the germline ends. Taken from cysteine to phenylalanine, the CDR3 has 17 residues. The sequence is cut down to CDR3 DNA, 51 bases in frame from base 1. Beyond this particular receptor, the publication reports: For CMV serostatus prediction, a median bootstrapped AUC of about 0.95 was reached with the original framework, and a median bootstrapped AUC of about 0.91 was reached with a US-trained random forest. The results were interpreted as suggesting that the CMV-associated TCR signature is mostly present in the CD4+ memory repertoire. A median bootstrapped AUC of almost 0.96 with a 95% CI of 0.76-1.00 was achieved on the Belgian cohort by the original-framework classifier. Only CD4+CD45RO+ memory cells were sequenced, in contrast to the original study, in which naive and memory CD4+ and CD8+ populations were covered. Among the 150 to 200 previously reported CMV-associated TCRbeta sequences, over 65 showed up in the CD4+ memory repertoires, with each one found in between one and five individuals.

A FACSAria II was used to sort memory CD4+ T cells, defined as single viable CD3+CD4+CD8-CD45RO+ cells. CMV serostatus was assessed using a Roche Elecsys assay, by which serum IgG against CMV pp150, pp28, p38 and p52 was detected. Following thawing, total CD4+ T cells were enriched through positive selection using CD4 magnetic microbeads. The samples came from a different study that was designed specifically to examine the CD4+ T cell memory repertoire. Peripheral blood mononuclear cells were isolated and cryopreserved following standard operating procedures; serum was stored at -80 °C. The staining relied on CD3-PerCP (BW264/56), CD4-APC (RPA-T4), CD45RO-PE (UCHT1) and CD8-Pacific Orange (3B5) antibodies, and Sytox blue was used to exclude non-viable cells.

The sequence links TRBV28 to TRBJ1-3, with the D gene too uncertain to name. The sequencing sample was made of memory CD4+ T cells from blood. The sequence was obtained from an adult in good health and CMV-seronegative. The DNA is TGTGCCAGCAGTACCCCTAGAGGTTTCGCCGCGGTAAACACCATATATTTT. This yields the protein CASSTPRGFAAVNTIYF.